This TCR beta chain stems from a study of blood T cell repertoires in COVID-19. Study-level background: PBMCs, B-cell-depleted T cells, or T cells provided the cDNA or gDNA that made up the material.

TCRdb keeps only in-frame clones here, not all; method: immunoSEQ multiplex PCR. There are approximately 92,000 clones in the sample; around 80% occur only once, and 15% to 20% lies in the top ten. Germline V gene sequence: CDR1 SGHTA, CDR2 FQGNSA. Trimming pared 0 bases from V and 0 bases from J, leaving 10 bases between. This CDR3 contains 16 residues. The J gene is TRBJ2-3, the V gene TRBV7-2, with D possibly being TRBD1 (5 bases). The sequence was obtained from an elderly man with acute or convalescent COVID-19. Sequencing input: peripheral blood. The CDR3 loop is CASSLAPGPSTDTQYF. For the CDR3, the DNA is TGTGCCAGCAGCTTAGCCCCAGGGCCTAGCACAGATACGCAGTATTTT.